This TCR beta chain appears in the sequencing data of a study of graft-versus-host responses after intestinal transplantation. Some clones are missing from TCRdb's copy, which holds only in-frame ones; the method was immunoSEQ multiplex PCR. The sample lists about 86,000 clones, roughly 90% occurring once. Study conclusions and caveats: Declines in HvG clones occurring early post-transplant were associated with peak circulating GvH clone levels.

On this clone: The target antigen is unknown.

V lost 3 bases to trimming and J lost 7 bases, with 14 bases between them. The germline CDR1 and CDR2 sequences are SGDLS and YYNGEE. This CDR3 comprises 14 residues. Sequencing was performed on unstimulated CD8+ T cells sorted from spleen or lymph node cells, taken before intestinal transplant. The receptor comes from a human donor who received an intestinal transplant. The genes are TRBV9 and TRBJ2-1, with a weak D call TRBD2 (6 bases). CDR3 in amino acids: CASSAGPRGNEQFF. CDR3 nucleotides: TGTGCCAGCAGCGCGGGGCCCCGGGGGAATGAGCAGTTCTTC.